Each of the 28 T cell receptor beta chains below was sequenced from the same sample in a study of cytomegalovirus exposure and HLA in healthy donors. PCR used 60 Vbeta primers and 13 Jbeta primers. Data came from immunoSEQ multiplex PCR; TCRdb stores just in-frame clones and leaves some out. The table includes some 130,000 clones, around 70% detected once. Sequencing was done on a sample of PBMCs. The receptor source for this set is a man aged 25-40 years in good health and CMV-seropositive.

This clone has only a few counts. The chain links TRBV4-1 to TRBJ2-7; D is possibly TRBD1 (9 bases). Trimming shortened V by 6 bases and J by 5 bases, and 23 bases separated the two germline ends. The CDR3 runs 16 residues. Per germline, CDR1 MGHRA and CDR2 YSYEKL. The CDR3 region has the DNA TGCGCCAGCAGTCATCGGGAGGGACAGGGTAACCACGAGCAGTACTTC. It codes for CASSHREGQGNHEQYF.

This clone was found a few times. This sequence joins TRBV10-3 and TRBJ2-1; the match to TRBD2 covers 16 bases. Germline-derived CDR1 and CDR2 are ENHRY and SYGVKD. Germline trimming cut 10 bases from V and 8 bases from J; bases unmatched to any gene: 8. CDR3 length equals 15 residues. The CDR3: CATGTSGRASDEQFF. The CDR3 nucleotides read TGTGCCACCGGGACTAGCGGGAGGGCCTCGGATGAGCAGTTCTTC.

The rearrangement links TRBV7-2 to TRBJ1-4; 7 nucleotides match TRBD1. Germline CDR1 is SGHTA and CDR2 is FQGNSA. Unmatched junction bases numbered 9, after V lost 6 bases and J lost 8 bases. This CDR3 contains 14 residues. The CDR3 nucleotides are TGTGCCAGCAGTCAACAGGGGTCCGGAGAAAAACTGTTTTTT. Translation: CASSQQGSGEKLFF.

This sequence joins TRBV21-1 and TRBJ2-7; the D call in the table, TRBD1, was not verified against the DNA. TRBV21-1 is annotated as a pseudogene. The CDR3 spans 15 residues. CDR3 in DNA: TGTGCCAGCAGGGACTCCGGGACAGGGGTGTGGGAGCAGTACTTC. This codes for CASRDSGTGVWEQYF.

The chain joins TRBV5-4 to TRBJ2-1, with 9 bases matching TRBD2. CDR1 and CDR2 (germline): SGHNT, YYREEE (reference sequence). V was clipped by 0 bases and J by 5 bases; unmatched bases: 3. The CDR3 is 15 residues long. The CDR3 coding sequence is TGTGCCAGCAGCTTGGCAGCGGGAGGCGACAATGAGCAGTTCTTC. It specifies CASSLAAGGDNEQFF.

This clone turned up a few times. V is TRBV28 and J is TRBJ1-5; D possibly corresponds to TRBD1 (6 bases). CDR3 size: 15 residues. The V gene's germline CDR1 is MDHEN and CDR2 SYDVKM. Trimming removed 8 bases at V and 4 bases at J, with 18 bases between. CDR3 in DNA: TGTGCCAGCCGGGCCCCGGGACATCCGAATCAGCCCCAGCATTTT. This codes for CASRAPGHPNQPQHF.

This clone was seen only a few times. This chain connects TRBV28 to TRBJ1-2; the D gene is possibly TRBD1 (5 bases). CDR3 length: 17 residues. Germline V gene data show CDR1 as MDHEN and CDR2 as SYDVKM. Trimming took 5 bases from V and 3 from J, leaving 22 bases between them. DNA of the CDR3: TGTGCCAGCAGTACCGCCGGGGACTATTCACCGGACTATGGCTACACCTTC. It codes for CASSTAGDYSPDYGYTF.

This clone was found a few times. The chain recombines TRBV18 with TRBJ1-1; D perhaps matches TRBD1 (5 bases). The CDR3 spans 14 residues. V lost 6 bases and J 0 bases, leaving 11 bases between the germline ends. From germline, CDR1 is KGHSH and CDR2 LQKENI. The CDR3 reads CASSQSQVNTEAFF. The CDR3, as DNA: TGTGCCAGCTCCCAGTCACAGGTGAACACTGAAGCTTTCTTT.

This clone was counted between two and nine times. The CDR3 loop reads CASSATSGGRYNEQFF. DNA of the CDR3: TGTGCCAGCAGCGCAACTAGCGGGGGAAGATACAATGAGCAGTTCTTC. The J gene is TRBJ2-1, the V gene TRBV5-4; TRBD2 matches at 11 bases. The CDR3 runs to 16 residues. V gave up 4 bases and J gave up 4 bases; unmatched junction bases: 7. Germline V gene data show CDR1 as SGHNT and CDR2 as YYREEE (reference sequence).

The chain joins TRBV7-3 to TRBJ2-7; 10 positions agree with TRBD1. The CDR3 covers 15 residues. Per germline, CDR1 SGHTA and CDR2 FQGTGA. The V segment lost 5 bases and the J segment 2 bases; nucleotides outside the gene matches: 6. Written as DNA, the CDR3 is TGTGCCAGCAGCCTCTCCGGGACAGGGGCCTACGAGCAGTACTTC. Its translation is CASSLSGTGAYEQYF.

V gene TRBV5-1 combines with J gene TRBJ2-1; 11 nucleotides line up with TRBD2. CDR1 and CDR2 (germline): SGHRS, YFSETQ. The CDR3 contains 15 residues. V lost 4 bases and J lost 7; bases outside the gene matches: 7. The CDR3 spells CASSLTSGRVNEQFF. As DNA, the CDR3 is TGCGCCAGCAGCCTCACTAGCGGGAGAGTGAATGAGCAGTTCTTC.

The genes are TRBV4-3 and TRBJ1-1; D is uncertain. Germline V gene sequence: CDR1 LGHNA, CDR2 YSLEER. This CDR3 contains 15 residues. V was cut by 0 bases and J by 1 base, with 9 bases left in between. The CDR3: CASSQERGENTEAFF. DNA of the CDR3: TGCGCCAGCAGCCAAGAACGGGGAGAGAACACTGAAGCTTTCTTT.

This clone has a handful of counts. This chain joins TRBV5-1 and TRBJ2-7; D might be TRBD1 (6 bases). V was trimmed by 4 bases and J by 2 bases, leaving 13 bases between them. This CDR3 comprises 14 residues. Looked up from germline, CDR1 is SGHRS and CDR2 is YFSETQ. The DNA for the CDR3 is TGCGCCAGCAGCCCCGGGACACTCACCTACGAGCAGTACTTC. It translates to CASSPGTLTYEQYF. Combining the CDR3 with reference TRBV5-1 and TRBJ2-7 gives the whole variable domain KAGVTQTPRYLIKTRGQQVTLSCSPISGHRSVSWYQQTPGQGLQFLFEYFSETQRNKGNFPGRFSGRQFSNSRSEMNVSTLELGDSALYLCASSPGTLTYEQYFGPGTRLTVT.

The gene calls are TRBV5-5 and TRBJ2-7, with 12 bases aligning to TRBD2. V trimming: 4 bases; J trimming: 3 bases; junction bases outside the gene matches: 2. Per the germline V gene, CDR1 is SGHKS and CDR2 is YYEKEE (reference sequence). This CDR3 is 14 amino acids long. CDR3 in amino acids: CASSPGLAGYEQYF. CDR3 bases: TGTGCCAGCAGCCCGGGACTAGCGGGCTACGAGCAGTACTTC.

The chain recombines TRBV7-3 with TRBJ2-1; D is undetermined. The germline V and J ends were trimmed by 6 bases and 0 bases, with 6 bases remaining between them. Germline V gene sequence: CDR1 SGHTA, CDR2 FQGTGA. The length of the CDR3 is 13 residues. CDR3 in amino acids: CASSSSSYNEQFF. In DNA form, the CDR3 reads TGTGCCAGCAGTAGTAGCTCCTACAATGAGCAGTTCTTC. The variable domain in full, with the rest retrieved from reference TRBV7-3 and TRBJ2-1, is GAGVSQTPSNKVTEKGKYVELRCDPISGHTALYWYRQSLGQGPEFLIYFQGTGAADDSGLPNDRFFAVRPEGSVSTLKIQRTERGDSAVYLCASSSSSYNEQFFGPGTRLTVL.

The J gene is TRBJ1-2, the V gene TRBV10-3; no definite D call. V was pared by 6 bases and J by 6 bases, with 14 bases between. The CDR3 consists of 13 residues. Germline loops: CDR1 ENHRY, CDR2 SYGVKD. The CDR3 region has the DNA TGTGCCATCAGCTCCCGGGAGTTCGATGGCTACACCTTC. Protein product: CAISSREFDGYTF.

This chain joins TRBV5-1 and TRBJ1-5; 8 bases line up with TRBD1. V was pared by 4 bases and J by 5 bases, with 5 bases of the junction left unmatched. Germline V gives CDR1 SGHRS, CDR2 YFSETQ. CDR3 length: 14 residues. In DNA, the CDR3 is TGCGCCAGCAGCAAAGGACAGGGAGATCAGCCCCAGCATTTT. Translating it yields CASSKGQGDQPQHF.

As DNA, the CDR3 is TGTGCCAGCAGCGTTACCGGGACAGGGGGCTACGAGCAGTACTTC. Residues: CASSVTGTGGYEQYF. The chain has TRBV7-3 and TRBJ2-7; 11 bases line up with TRBD1. Germline V gene lookup returns CDR1 SGHTA and CDR2 FQGTGA. This CDR3 is 15 amino acids long. The trim removed 5 bases at V and 3 bases at J, leaving 6 bases unmatched.

CDR3 residues: CATSRKGQVGEQYF. The DNA of the CDR3 is TGTGCCACCAGCAGGAAGGGACAGGTAGGCGAGCAGTACTTC. The rearrangement joins TRBV15 to TRBJ2-7; 8 bases map to TRBD1. CDR3 length equals 14 residues. Looked up from germline, CDR1 is LNHNV and CDR2 is YYDKDF (reference sequence). V shed 3 bases and J 6 bases; nucleotides not matched to a gene: 7.

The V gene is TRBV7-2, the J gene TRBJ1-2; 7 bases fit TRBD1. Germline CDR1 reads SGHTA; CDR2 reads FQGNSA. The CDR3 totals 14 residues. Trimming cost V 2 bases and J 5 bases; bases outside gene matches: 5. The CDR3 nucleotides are TGTGCCAGCAGCTTACAGGGACAGTCATATGGCTACACCTTC. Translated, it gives CASSLQGQSYGYTF. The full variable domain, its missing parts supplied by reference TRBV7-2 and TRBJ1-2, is GAGVSQSPSNKVTEKGKDVELRCDPISGHTALYWYRQSLGQGLEFLIYFQGNSAPDKSGLPSDRFSAERTGGSVSTLTIQRTQQEDSAVYLCASSLQGQSYGYTFGSGTRLTVV.

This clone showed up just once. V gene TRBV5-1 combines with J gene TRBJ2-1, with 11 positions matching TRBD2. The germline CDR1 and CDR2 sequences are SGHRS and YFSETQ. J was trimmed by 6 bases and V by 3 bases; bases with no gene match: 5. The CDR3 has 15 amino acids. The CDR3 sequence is CASSSGLAVVNEQFF. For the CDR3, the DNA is TGCGCCAGCAGCTCGGGACTAGCGGTAGTCAATGAGCAGTTCTTC.

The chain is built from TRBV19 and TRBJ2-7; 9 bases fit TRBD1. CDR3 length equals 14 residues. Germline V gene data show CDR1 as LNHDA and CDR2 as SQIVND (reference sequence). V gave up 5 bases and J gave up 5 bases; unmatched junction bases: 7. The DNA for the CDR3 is TGTGCCAGTAGTCCGTGGGACAGGGCGGACGAGCAGTACTTC. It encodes CASSPWDRADEQYF.

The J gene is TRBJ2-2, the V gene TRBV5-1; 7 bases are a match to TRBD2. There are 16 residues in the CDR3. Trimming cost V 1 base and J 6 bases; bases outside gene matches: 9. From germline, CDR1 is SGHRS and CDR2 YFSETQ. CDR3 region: CASSLLIAGVAGELFF. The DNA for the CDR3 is TGCGCCAGCAGCTTGTTGATTGCGGGAGTGGCCGGGGAGCTGTTTTTT.

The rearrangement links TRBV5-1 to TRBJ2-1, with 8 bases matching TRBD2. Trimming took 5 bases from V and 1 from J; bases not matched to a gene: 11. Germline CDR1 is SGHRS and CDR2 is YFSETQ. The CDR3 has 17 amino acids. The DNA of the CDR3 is TGCGCCAGCAGGGCGGACAGCGGGAGACCATCCTACAATGAGCAGTTCTTC. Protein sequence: CASRADSGRPSYNEQFF.

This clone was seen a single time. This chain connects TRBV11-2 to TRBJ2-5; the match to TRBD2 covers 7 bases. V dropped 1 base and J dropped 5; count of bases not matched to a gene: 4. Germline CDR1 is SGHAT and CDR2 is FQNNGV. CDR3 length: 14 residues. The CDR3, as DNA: TGTGCCAGCAGCTTAGGCCCAGCGGGGGAGACCCAGTACTTC. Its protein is CASSLGPAGETQYF.

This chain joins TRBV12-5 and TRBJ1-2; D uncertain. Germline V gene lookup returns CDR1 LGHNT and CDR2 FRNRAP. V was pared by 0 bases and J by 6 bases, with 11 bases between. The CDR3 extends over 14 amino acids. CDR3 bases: TGTGCTAGTGGTTTGGTACGGCCGGAGAATGGCTACACCTTC. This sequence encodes CASGLVRPENGYTF.

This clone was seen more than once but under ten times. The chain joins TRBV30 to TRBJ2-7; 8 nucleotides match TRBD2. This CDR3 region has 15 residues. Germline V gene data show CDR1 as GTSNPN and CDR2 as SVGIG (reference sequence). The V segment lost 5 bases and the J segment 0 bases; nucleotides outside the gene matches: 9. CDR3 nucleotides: TGTGCCTGGCGGGGCGGGAGGCTTAGCTCCTACGAGCAGTACTTC. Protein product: CAWRGGRLSSYEQYF.

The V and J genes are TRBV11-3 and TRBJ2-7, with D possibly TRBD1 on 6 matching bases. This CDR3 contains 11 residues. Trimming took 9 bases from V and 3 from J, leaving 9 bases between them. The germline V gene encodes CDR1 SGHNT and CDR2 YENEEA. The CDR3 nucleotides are TGTGCCAGGACAGGCGACTACGAGCAGTACTTC. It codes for CARTGDYEQYF.